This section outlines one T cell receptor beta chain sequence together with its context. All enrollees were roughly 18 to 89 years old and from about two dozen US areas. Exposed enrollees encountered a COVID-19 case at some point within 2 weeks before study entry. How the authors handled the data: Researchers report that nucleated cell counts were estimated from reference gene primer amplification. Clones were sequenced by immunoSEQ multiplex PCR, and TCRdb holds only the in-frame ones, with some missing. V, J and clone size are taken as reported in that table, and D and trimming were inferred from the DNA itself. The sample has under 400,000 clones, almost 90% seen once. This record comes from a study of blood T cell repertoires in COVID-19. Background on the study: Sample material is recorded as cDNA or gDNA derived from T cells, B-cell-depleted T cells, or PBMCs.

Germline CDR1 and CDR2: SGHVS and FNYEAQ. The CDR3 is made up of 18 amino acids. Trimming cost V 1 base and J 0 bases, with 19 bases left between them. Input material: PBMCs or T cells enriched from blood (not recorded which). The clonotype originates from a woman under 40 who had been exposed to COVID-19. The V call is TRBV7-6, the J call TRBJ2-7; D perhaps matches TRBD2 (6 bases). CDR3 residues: CASSLGTSWGMSSYEQYF. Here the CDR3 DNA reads TGTGCCAGCAGCTTAGGAACTAGCTGGGGGATGAGCTCCTACGAGCAGTACTTC. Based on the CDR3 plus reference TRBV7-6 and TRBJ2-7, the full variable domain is GAGVSQSPRYKVTKRGQDVALRCDPISGHVSLYWYRQALGQGPEFLTYFNYEAQQDKSGLPNDRFSAERPEGSISTLTIQRTEQRDSAMYRCASSLGTSWGMSSYEQYFGPGTRLTVT.